Below are 6 T cell receptor beta chains sequenced from a single sample in a study of T cell repertoires in cytomegalovirus infection. TCRdb reprocessed the reads via MiXCR and lists one record per CDR3 protein. This table holds a few hundred thousand distinct CDR3 sequences, roughly 29% found once. Their specific antigens are unknown. The sample was cultured PBMCs, taken from culture after CMV antigen stimulation. Receptor source: a human donor in good health (CMV status not recorded). Some clones in this sample may be carry-over from other donors' samples.

V and J are TRBV2 and TRBJ2-5; D is perhaps TRBD2 (5 bases). The germline V gene has CDR1 SNHLY and CDR2 FYNNEI. This CDR3 is 15 amino acids long. V dropped 4 bases and J dropped 2 bases, with 14 bases sitting between them. CDR3 sequence: CASSAQTTTQETQYF. CDR3 bases: TGTGCCAGCAGTGCCCAGACTACCACACAAGAGACCCAGTACTTC.

This clonotype has a handful of counts. The chain is built from TRBV15 and TRBJ2-7, with TRBD2 matching 12 bases. There are 15 residues in the CDR3. Germline CDR1 is LNHNV and CDR2 is YYDKDF (reference sequence). The V segment lost 0 bases and the J segment 6 bases; nucleotides outside the gene matches: 3. The CDR3 sequence is CATSRETSGSSEQYF. The CDR3 DNA reads as TGTGCCACCAGCAGAGAGACTAGCGGGAGTAGCGAGCAGTACTTC.

This chain joins TRBV27 and TRBJ2-7, with D tentatively TRBD2 (5 bases). The V gene lost 8 bases and the J gene lost 7 bases, with 18 bases spanning the gap. This CDR3 has 13 residues. Germline lookup yields CDR1 MNHEY and CDR2 SMNVEV (reference sequence). CDR3 DNA: TGTGCCAGCCGAACCCTCCCAGGCGGGGAGCAGTACTTC. Its translation is CASRTLPGGEQYF.

The table lists this clonotype with many counts. The chain recombines TRBV19 with TRBJ1-6; possible D gene TRBD1, 5 bases. This CDR3 has 14 amino acids. V dropped 3 bases and J dropped 10 bases, with 13 bases sitting between them. CDR1 is LNHDA, CDR2 SQIVND, per germline (reference sequence). As DNA, the CDR3 is TGTGCCAGTAGTATGTCAGGGAAGAACTCACCCCTCCACTTT. Translation gives CASSMSGKNSPLHF.

The J gene is TRBJ2-7, the V gene TRBV12-3 or TRBV12-4; 7 positions agree with TRBD2. V lost 5 bases, J lost 3 bases, and 7 bases stayed unmatched. This CDR3 contains 14 residues. As DNA, the CDR3 is TGTGCCAGCAGTCCCGACCCGGGAGGCTACGAGCAGTACTTC. It yields the protein CASSPDPGGYEQYF.

The V and J genes are TRBV10-3 and TRBJ2-4; D might be TRBD1 or TRBD2, each matching 5 bases. This CDR3 spans 11 amino acids. The germline V gene encodes CDR1 ENHRY and CDR2 SYGVKD. Trimming took 10 bases from V and 7 from J, leaving 11 bases between them. The CDR3 DNA follows: TGTGCCACCCTCGAGGGGAACATTCAGTACTTC. Translated, it gives CATLEGNIQYF.